The clone carrying this T cell receptor beta chain was observed many times. What it recognizes is unknown. The source of the sample is a study of T cells in Graves' hyperthyroidism and ophthalmopathy. Study conclusions and caveats: Among clonotypes expanded in thyroid above 0.001, most were also found in blood.

TCR beta CDR3 sequences were amplified from RNA transcripts. TCR CDR3 underwent first-round RT-PCR with the HTBI primer set. MiXCR, applied by TCRdb to the multiplex PCR reads, yields one record per CDR3 protein. The data contain about 500,000 distinct CDR3 sequences, approximately 15% of them seen just once; the ten biggest clones take up 15% to 20%. V was shortened by 7 bases and J by 3 bases, with 13 bases between the two germline ends. Germline CDR1 and CDR2: SGHAT and FQNNGV. This CDR3 region has 14 residues. This chain uses TRBV11-2 with TRBJ1-3; possibly TRBD1 for D (5 bases). Sample: blood. The clonotype comes from a young woman with Graves' hyperthyroidism. The CDR3 protein is CASNIQGSGNTIYF. In DNA form, the CDR3 reads TGTGCCAGCAACATCCAGGGAAGTGGAAACACCATATATTTT.